A single sample is the source of the 28 T cell receptor beta chains below, sequenced in a study of cytomegalovirus exposure and HLA in healthy donors. The PCR employed 60 Vbeta primers together with 13 Jbeta primers. TCRdb's copy holds only in-frame clones and misses some; the assay was immunoSEQ multiplex PCR. This table has about 110,000 clones, approximately 80% appearing once. What was sequenced was PBMCs. Receptors originate from a woman aged 18-29 years in good health and CMV-seronegative.

This clone was counted only a few times. This chain joins TRBV6-1 and TRBJ2-2, with 7 nucleotides matching TRBD2. The CDR3 consists of 15 residues. V lost 6 bases and J lost 4; bases outside the gene matches: 8. The germline gives CDR1 MNHNS, CDR2 SASEGT. The CDR3 reads CASRREQGPTGELFF. The CDR3 DNA sequence: TGTGCCAGCAGGCGGGAGCAGGGCCCCACCGGGGAGCTGTTTTTT.

The rearrangement links TRBV11-2 to TRBJ2-1, with 10 bases identical to TRBD2. There are 19 residues in the CDR3. From germline, CDR1 is SGHAT and CDR2 FQNNGV. V trimming: 0 bases; J trimming: 6 bases; junction bases outside the gene matches: 14. The CDR3 region is CASSLDGGLAGASSNEQFF. In DNA, the CDR3 is TGTGCCAGCAGCTTAGATGGCGGGCTAGCGGGAGCCTCTTCCAATGAGCAGTTCTTC.

This chain connects TRBV2 to TRBJ2-7; 8 nucleotides agree with TRBD1. Germline V gene lookup returns CDR1 SNHLY and CDR2 FYNNEI. V lost 4 bases to trimming and J lost 6 bases; unmatched junction nucleotides: 5. This CDR3 region has 13 residues. CDR3 residues: CASSVRTGTEQYF. For the CDR3, the DNA is TGTGCCAGCAGTGTAAGGACAGGGACCGAGCAGTACTTC.

The rearrangement uses TRBV11-2 and TRBJ2-1; 7 bases match TRBD1. Germline CDR1 is SGHAT and CDR2 is FQNNGV. The junction had 5 bases not matched to a gene; V was cut back by 0 bases and J by 12 bases. There are 13 residues in the CDR3. CDR3 loop: CASSLDVRDRQFF. The DNA for the CDR3 is TGTGCCAGCAGCTTAGATGTAAGGGACAGGCAGTTCTTC.

A word on this clone: Relative to the germline gene, one junction end is altered; a read error may explain this. V is TRBV28 and J is TRBJ1-1, with 7 bases that match TRBD1. The CDR3 length is 15 residues. The germline CDR1 and CDR2 sequences are MDHEN and SYDVKM. CDR3 DNA sequence: TGTGCCAGCAGTATATGGGACAGCTCGAACACTGAAGCTTTCTTT. Its translation is CASSIWDSSNTEAFF.

The CDR3 DNA is TGTGCCACCAGCAGATCCCCTAGACTCCCTTACAATGAGCAGTTCTTC. It specifies CATSRSPRLPYNEQFF. This rearrangement joins TRBV15 to TRBJ2-1; no clear D. Trimming cost V 2 bases and J 4 bases, with 15 bases left between them. CDR3 length: 16 residues. The germline gives CDR1 LNHNV, CDR2 YYDKDF (reference sequence).

This rearrangement joins TRBV7-2 to TRBJ2-5, with 7 bases identical to TRBD1. V shed 4 bases, J shed 5 bases, and the junction held 13 bases outside the gene matches. The CDR3 extends over 16 amino acids. CDR1 SGHTA and CDR2 FQGNSA come from the germline V gene. As DNA, the CDR3 is TGTGCCAGCAGCTCCCCGACAGGGCGGCTGGAGGAGACCCAGTACTTC. Protein product: CASSSPTGRLEETQYF.

This clone was detected only once. The CDR3 is CASSESGRNYGYTF. The CDR3 DNA is TGTGCCAGCAGTGAATCAGGGAGGAACTATGGCTACACCTTC. The chain uses TRBV25-1 and TRBJ1-2; possible D gene TRBD1, 5 bases. Trimming removed 1 base from V and 2 bases from J, with 8 bases in between. From germline, CDR1 is MGHDK and CDR2 SYGVNS. The CDR3 extends over 14 amino acids.

V gene TRBV29-1 combines with J gene TRBJ2-7; 8 bases are a match to TRBD1. Germline lookup yields CDR1 SQVTM and CDR2 ANQGSEA. The CDR3 runs 13 residues. V trimming: 7 bases; J trimming: 0 bases; junction bases outside the gene matches: 5. CDR3 amino acids: CSGSQGASYEQYF. The DNA of the CDR3 is TGCAGCGGGAGTCAGGGGGCCTCCTACGAGCAGTACTTC.

This clone was detected only once. The rearrangement links TRBV7-2 to TRBJ1-2; TRBD1 is a possible D gene (5 bases). The CDR3 has 13 amino acids. Germline-derived CDR1 and CDR2 are SGHTA and FQGNSA. V gave up 1 base and J gave up 8 bases, with 11 bases separating them. The CDR3 protein is CASSLVPGYGYTF. CDR3 DNA: TGTGCCAGCAGCTTAGTACCAGGGTACGGCTACACCTTC.

The rearrangement joins TRBV19 to TRBJ1-3, with 8 bases aligning to TRBD1. J was trimmed by 2 bases and V by 6 bases; bases with no gene match: 3. CDR1 LNHDA and CDR2 SQIVND come from the germline V gene (reference sequence). This CDR3 contains 14 residues. CDR3 in DNA: TGTGCCAGTAGGCCACAGGGGGCTGGAAACACCATATATTTT. Translating it yields CASRPQGAGNTIYF.

The CDR3 protein is CASSLGVGQESNYGYTF. In DNA, the CDR3 is TGTGCCAGCAGCTTAGGGGTCGGACAGGAATCTAACTATGGCTACACCTTC. V and J are TRBV7-2 and TRBJ1-2; TRBD1 matches at 7 bases. The CDR3 extends over 17 amino acids. Per germline, CDR1 SGHTA and CDR2 FQGNSA. Trimming took 1 base from V and 0 from J; bases not matched to a gene: 8.

V and J are TRBV2 and TRBJ1-2; D is unclear. The CDR3 contains 13 residues. V was cut by 4 bases and J by 2 bases, with 8 bases left in between. CDR1 is SNHLY, CDR2 FYNNEI, per germline. For the CDR3, the DNA is TGTGCCAGCAGTGGGTGGGCGAACTATGGCTACACCTTC. It yields the protein CASSGWANYGYTF.

This rearrangement joins TRBV11-2 to TRBJ2-2; TRBD1 is a possible D gene (6 bases). The CDR3 loop spans 16 amino acids. Per germline, CDR1 SGHAT and CDR2 FQNNGV. V dropped 5 bases and J dropped 1 base, with 14 bases sitting between them. DNA of the CDR3: TGTGCCAGCAGCCTTGGACAGCTCATGAACACCGGGGAGCTGTTTTTT. This codes for CASSLGQLMNTGELFF.

The genes are TRBV4-1 and TRBJ2-7; 14 bases line up with TRBD2. The CDR3 has 15 residues. Trimming at V came to 5 bases and at J to 7 bases, leaving 7 bases not matched to a gene. Germline loops: CDR1 MGHRA, CDR2 YSYEKL. CDR3 residues: CASSTGLAGGEEQYF. As DNA, the CDR3 is TGCGCCAGCAGCACCGGACTAGCGGGAGGAGAGGAGCAGTACTTC.

V is TRBV7-9 and J is TRBJ2-3, with D possibly TRBD2 on 5 matching bases. This CDR3 is built from 14 residues. Trimming took 3 bases from V and 0 from J, leaving 7 bases between them. Per the germline V gene, CDR1 is SEHNR and CDR2 is FQNEAQ (reference sequence). The CDR3 is CASSFRESTDTQYF. DNA of the CDR3: TGTGCCAGCAGCTTCCGGGAAAGCACAGATACGCAGTATTTT.

This clone has more than one count but fewer than ten. The chain couples TRBV29-1 to TRBJ2-1; 10 nucleotides align to TRBD2. V lost 7 bases to trimming and J lost 9 bases; unmatched junction nucleotides: 12. CDR1 and CDR2 from the germline V gene are SQVTM and ANQGSEA. This CDR3 spans 14 amino acids. CDR3 DNA: TGCAGCGGAGTTACGGGACTAGCGTTCGGTGAGCAGTTCTTC. Translation gives CSGVTGLAFGEQFF.

The rearrangement joins TRBV6-1 to TRBJ2-7; no clear D. With 5 bases removed from V and 3 bases from J, the gap between germline ends came to 14 bases. CDR1 is MNHNS and CDR2 is SASEGT in the germline V gene. This CDR3 contains 14 residues. The CDR3 DNA reads as TGTGCCAGCAGTACACCCCCGCTGTACTACGAGCAGTACTTC. Its protein is CASSTPPLYYEQYF.

As concerns this clone: At one of its ends the junction is not consistent with the germline gene, which may arise from a read error. The chain uses TRBV7-9 and TRBJ1-6; D not certain. The CDR3 has 12 amino acids. The germline gives CDR1 SEHNR, CDR2 FQNEAQ (reference sequence). CDR3 sequence: CSSSLPDSPLHF. CDR3 DNA sequence: TGTTCCAGCAGCTTACCCGATTCACCCCTCCACTTT. Full variable domain (outside the CDR3, taken from reference TRBV7-9 and TRBJ1-6): DTGVSQNPRHKITKRGQNVTFRCDPISEHNRLYWYRQTLGQGPEFLTYFQNEAQLEKSRLLSDRFSAERPKGSFSTLEIQRTEQGDSAMYLCSSSLPDSPLHFGNGTRLTVT.

This clone was found a few times. The rearrangement links TRBV11-3 to TRBJ1-1; D uncertain. V gave up 5 bases and J gave up 3 bases, with 16 bases separating them. This CDR3 contains 15 residues. CDR1 is SGHNT and CDR2 is YENEEA in the germline V gene. The CDR3 nucleotides are TGTGCCAGCAGCCCCCAAGTAGGGAGGGACACTGAAGCTTTCTTT. Translation gives CASSPQVGRDTEAFF.

The genes are TRBV19 and TRBJ2-3, with a possible D match to TRBD1 (5 bases). With 6 bases removed from V and 6 bases from J, the gap between germline ends came to 10 bases. CDR3 length: 12 residues. Germline V CDR1 and CDR2: LNHDA, SQIVND (reference sequence). The DNA of the CDR3 is TGTGCCAGTAGCGCCCAGGGCGATACGCAGTATTTT. The encoded protein is CASSAQGDTQYF.

The rearrangement joins TRBV28 to TRBJ2-4, with D perhaps matching TRBD1 (6 bases). The ends were cut back, 5 bases at V and 0 bases at J, with 17 bases in the middle. The CDR3 has 17 residues. Per the germline V gene, CDR1 is MDHEN and CDR2 is SYDVKM. DNA of the CDR3: TGTGCCAGCAGTAAAAAGAGACAGGCACTAGCCAAAAACATTCAGTACTTC. Its translation: CASSKKRQALAKNIQYF.

V usage is TRBV7-9 and J usage is TRBJ1-1; D remains ambiguous. The CDR3 sequence is 13 residues long. With 8 bases removed from V and 3 bases from J, the gap between germline ends came to 13 bases. Germline V gene data show CDR1 as SEHNR and CDR2 as FQNEAQ (reference sequence). This CDR3 is CASAPDGHTEAFF. CDR3 in DNA: TGTGCCAGCGCTCCAGATGGGCACACTGAAGCTTTCTTT.

V is TRBV4-1 and J is TRBJ1-3; D not certain. The CDR3 runs to 17 residues. Trimming took off 0 bases at V and 0 bases at J, with 12 bases between the two ends. Germline CDR1 and CDR2: MGHRA and YSYEKL. CDR3 coding DNA: TGCGCCAGCAGCCAAGATCCCCGGGGAAGCTCTGGAAACACCATATATTTT. This encodes CASSQDPRGSSGNTIYF.

The chain couples TRBV5-4 to TRBJ2-7; maybe TRBD2 (5 bases). CDR1 SGHNT and CDR2 YYREEE come from the germline V gene (reference sequence). This CDR3 has 15 amino acids. V lost 0 bases and J lost 5, with 15 bases in between. CDR3 region: CASSLVGLRHHEQYF. The CDR3 nucleotides are TGTGCCAGCAGCTTGGTCGGACTTAGGCACCACGAGCAGTACTTC.

The chain recombines TRBV29-1 with TRBJ2-3; TRBD2 matches at 13 bases. Germline V gives CDR1 SQVTM, CDR2 ANQGSEA. The junction had 7 bases not matched to a gene; V was cut back by 4 bases and J by 6 bases. The CDR3 is made up of 15 amino acids. The CDR3, as DNA: TGCAGCGTTGGAAGCACTAGCGGGGGGGCCGATACGCAGTATTTT. It yields the protein CSVGSTSGGADTQYF.

J is TRBJ2-7 and V is TRBV25-1, with 7 bases matching TRBD2. With 3 bases clipped from V and 4 bases from J, the junction kept 6 bases outside the gene matches. The CDR3 is made up of 14 amino acids. Germline V lookup: CDR1 MGHDK, CDR2 SYGVNS. The CDR3 coding sequence is TGTGCCAGCAGTGATCTGTGGGGGGGGTACGAGCAGTACTTC. The encoded protein is CASSDLWGGYEQYF.

The gene calls are TRBV4-1 and TRBJ1-5; TRBD1 matches 7 bases. The CDR3 extends over 16 amino acids. Germline CDR1 MGHRA, CDR2 YSYEKL. Losses at the gene ends were 5 bases for V and 0 bases for J; bases not matched to a gene: 7. CDR3 in amino acids: CASSGGTVNSNQPQHF. CDR3 coding DNA: TGCGCCAGCAGCGGGGGGACAGTTAATAGCAATCAGCCCCAGCATTTT.